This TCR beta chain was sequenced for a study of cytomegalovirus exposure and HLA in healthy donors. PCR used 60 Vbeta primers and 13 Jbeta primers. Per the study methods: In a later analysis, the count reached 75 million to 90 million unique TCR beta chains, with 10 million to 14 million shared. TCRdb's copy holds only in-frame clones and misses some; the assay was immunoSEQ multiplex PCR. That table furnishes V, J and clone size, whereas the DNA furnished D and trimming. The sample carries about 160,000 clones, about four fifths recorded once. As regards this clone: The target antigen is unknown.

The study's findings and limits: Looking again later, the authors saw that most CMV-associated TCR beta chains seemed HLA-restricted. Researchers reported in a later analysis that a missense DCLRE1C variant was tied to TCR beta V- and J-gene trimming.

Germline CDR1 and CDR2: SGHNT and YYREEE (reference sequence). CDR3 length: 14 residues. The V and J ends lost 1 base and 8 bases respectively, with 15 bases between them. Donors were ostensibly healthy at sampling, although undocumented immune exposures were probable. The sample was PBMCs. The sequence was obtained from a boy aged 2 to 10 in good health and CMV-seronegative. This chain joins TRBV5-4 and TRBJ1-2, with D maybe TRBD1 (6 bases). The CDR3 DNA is TGTGCCAGCAGCTTGTCGGGCAGGGGACGGGGCTACACCTTC. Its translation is CASSLSGRGRGYTF.